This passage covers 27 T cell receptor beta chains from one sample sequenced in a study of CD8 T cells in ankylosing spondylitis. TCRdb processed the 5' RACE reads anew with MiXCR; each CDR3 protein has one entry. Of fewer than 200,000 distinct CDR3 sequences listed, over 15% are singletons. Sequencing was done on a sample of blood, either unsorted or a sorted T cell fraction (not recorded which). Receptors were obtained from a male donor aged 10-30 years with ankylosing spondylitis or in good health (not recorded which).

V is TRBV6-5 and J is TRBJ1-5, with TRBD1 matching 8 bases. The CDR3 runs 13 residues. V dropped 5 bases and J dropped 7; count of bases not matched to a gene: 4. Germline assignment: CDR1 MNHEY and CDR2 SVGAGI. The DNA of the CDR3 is TGTGCCAGCAGTAGGGACAGGATCCAGCCCCAGCATTTT. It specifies CASSRDRIQPQHF.

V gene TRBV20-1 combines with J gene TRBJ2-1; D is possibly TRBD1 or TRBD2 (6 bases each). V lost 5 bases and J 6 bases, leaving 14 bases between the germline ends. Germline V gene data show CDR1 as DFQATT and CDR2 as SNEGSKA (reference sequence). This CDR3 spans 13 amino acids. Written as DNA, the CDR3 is TGCAGTGCTGAGGGGGACTCACCCAATGAGCAGTTCTTC. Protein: CSAEGDSPNEQFF.

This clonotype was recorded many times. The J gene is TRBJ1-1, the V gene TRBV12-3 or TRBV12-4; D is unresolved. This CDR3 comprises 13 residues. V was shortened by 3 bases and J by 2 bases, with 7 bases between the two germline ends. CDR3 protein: CASSFPGNTEAFF. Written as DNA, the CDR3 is TGTGCCAGCAGTTTCCCGGGAAACACTGAAGCTTTCTTT.

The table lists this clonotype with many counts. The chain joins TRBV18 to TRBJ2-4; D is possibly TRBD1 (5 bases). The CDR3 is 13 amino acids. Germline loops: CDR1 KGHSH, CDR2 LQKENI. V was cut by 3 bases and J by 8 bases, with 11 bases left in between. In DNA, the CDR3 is TGTGCCAGCTCACCCTTCAGGGATGACATTCAGTACTTC. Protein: CASSPFRDDIQYF.

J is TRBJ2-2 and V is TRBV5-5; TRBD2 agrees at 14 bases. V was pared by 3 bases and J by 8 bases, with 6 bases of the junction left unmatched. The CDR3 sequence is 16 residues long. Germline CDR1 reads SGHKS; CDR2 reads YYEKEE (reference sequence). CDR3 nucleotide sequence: TGTGCCAGCAGCTCGGGACTAGCGGGAGTACGGGGGGAGCTGTTTTTT. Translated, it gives CASSSGLAGVRGELFF.

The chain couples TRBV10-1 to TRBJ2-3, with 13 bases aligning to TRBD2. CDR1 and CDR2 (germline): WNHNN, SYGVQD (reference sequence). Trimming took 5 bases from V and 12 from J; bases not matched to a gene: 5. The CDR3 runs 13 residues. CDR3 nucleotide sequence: TGCGCCAGCAGTCCCGGGACTAGCGGGACTCAGTATTTT. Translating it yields CASSPGTSGTQYF.

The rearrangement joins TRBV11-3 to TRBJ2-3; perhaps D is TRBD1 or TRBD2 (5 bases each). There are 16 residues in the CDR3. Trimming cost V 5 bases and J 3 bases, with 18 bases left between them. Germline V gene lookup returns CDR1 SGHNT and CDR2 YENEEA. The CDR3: CASSPQAPEGTDTQYF. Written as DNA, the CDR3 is TGTGCCAGCAGCCCCCAGGCTCCCGAGGGGACAGATACGCAGTATTTT.

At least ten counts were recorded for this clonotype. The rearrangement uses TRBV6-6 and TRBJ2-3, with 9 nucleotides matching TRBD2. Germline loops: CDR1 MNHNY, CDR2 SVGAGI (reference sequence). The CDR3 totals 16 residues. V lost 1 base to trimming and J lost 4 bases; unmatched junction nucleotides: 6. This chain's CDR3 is CASSYFLAGWSDTQYF. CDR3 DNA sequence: TGTGCCAGCAGTTACTTTCTAGCGGGATGGTCAGATACGCAGTATTTT.

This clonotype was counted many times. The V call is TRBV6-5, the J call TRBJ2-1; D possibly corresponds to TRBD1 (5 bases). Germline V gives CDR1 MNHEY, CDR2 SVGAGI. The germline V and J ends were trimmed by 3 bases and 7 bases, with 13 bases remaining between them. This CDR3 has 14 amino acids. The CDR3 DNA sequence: TGTGCCAGCAGTTATGGTAACAGGTTGAATGAGCAGTTCTTC. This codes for CASSYGNRLNEQFF.

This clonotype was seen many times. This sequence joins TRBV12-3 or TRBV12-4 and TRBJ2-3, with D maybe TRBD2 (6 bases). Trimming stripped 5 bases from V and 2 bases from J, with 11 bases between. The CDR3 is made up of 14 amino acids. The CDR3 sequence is CASSPMGLTDTQYF. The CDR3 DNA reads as TGTGCCAGCAGTCCTATGGGACTCACAGATACGCAGTATTTT.

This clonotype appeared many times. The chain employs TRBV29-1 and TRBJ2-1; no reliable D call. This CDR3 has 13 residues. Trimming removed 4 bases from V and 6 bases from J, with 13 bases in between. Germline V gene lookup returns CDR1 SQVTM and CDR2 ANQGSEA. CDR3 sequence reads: CSVVEGDLNEQFF. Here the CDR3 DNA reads TGCAGCGTTGTAGAAGGCGACCTCAATGAGCAGTTCTTC.

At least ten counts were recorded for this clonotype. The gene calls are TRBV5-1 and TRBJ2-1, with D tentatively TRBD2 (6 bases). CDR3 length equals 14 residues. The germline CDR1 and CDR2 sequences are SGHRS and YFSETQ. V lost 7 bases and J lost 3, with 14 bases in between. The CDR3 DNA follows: TGCGCCAGCGGACCTAGCGCCAACTACAATGAGCAGTTCTTC. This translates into CASGPSANYNEQFF.

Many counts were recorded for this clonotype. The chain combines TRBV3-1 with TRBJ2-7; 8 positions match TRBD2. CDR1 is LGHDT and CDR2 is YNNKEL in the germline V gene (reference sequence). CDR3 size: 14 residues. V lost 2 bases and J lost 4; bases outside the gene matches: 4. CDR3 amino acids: CASSQLAGTYEQYF. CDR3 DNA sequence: TGTGCCAGCAGCCAATTAGCGGGAACTTACGAGCAGTACTTC.

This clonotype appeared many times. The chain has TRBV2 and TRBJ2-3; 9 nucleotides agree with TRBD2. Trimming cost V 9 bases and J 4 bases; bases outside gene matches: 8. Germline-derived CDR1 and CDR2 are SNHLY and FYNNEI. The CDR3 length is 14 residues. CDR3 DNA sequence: TGTGCCAGACAAGGGGAGCGGGAGGCAGATACGCAGTATTTT. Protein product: CARQGEREADTQYF.

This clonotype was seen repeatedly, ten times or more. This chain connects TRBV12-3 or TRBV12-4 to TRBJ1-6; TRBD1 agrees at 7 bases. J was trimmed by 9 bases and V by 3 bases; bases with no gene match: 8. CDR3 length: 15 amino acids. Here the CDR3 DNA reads TGTGCCAGCAGTTTGTCGGCAGGGGGTACTTCACCCCTCCACTTT. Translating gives CASSLSAGGTSPLHF.

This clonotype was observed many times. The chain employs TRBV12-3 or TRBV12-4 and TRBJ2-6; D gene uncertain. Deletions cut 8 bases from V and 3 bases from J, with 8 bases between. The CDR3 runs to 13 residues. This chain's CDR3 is CASAIIGANVLTF. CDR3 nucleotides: TGTGCCAGCGCCATAATTGGGGCCAACGTCCTGACTTTC.

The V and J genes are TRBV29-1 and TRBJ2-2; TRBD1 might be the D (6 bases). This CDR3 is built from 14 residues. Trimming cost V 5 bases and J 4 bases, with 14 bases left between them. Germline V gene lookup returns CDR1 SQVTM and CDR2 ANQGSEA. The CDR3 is CSVKGVDGTGELFF. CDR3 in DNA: TGCAGCGTTAAGGGGGTCGACGGCACCGGGGAGCTGTTTTTT.

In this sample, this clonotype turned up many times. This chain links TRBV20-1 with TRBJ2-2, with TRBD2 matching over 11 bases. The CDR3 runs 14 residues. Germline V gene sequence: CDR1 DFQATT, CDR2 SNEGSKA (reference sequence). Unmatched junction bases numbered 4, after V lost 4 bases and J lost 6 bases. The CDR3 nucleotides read TGCAGTGCTAAACTAGCGGGAGTTGCCGGGGAGCTGTTTTTT. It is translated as CSAKLAGVAGELFF.

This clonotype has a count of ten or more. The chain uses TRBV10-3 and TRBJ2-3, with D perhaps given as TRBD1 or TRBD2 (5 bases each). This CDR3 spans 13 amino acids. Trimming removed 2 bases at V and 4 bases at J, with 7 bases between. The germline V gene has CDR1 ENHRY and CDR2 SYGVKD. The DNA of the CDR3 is TGTGCCATCAGTGAGCTGGGGGCAGATACGCAGTATTTT. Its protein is CAISELGADTQYF.

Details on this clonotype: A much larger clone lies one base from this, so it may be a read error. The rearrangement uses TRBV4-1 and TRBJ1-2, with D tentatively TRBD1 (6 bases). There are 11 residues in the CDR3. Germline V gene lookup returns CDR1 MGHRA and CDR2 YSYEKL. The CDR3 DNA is TGCGCCAGCAGTCGAGGGGGGCCCTACCCCTTC. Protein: CASSRGGPYPF.

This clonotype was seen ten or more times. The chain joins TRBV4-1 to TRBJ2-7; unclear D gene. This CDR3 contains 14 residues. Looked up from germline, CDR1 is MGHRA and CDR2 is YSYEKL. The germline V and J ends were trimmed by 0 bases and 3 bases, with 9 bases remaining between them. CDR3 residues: CASSQESLIYEQYF. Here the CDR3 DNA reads TGCGCCAGCAGCCAAGAAAGCCTAATCTACGAGCAGTACTTC.

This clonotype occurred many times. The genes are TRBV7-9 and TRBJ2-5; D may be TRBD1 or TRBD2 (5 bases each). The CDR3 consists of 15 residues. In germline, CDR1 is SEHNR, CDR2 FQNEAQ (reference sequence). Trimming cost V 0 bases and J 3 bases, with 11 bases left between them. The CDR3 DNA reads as TGTGCCAGCAGCTTAGCTACGGGGCTCGAAGAGACCCAGTACTTC. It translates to CASSLATGLEETQYF.

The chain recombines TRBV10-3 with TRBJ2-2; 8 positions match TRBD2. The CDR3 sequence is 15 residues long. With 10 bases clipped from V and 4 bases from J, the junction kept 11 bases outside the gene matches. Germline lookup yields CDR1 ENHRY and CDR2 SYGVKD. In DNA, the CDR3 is TGTGCCACCGATCCAGCGGGAGCCGGCACCGGGGAGCTGTTTTTT. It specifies CATDPAGAGTGELFF.

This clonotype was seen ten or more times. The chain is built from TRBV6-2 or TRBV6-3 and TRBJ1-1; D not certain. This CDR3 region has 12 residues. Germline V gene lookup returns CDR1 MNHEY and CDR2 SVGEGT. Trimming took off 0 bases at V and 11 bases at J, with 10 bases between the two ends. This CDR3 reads CASSYSAGNAFF. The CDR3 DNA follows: TGTGCCAGCAGTTACTCCGCGGGGAATGCTTTCTTT.

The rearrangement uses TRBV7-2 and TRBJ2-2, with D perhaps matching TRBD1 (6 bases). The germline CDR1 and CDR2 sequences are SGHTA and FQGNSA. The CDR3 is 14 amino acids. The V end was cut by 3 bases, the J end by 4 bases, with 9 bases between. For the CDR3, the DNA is TGTGCCAGCAGCTTCGACAGGACCACCGGGGAGCTGTTTTTT. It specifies CASSFDRTTGELFF.

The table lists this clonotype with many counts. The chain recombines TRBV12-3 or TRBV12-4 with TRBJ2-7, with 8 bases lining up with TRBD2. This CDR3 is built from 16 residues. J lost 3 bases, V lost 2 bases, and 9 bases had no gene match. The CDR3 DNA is TGTGCCAGCAGTTTAATGGGTTCGGGACTAGGCTACGAGCAGTACTTC. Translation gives CASSLMGSGLGYEQYF.

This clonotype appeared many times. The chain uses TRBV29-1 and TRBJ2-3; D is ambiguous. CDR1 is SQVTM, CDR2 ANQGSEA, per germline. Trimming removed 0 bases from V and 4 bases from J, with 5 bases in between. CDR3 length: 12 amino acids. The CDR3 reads CSVEEVADTQYF. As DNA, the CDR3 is TGCAGCGTTGAAGAGGTGGCAGATACGCAGTATTTT.